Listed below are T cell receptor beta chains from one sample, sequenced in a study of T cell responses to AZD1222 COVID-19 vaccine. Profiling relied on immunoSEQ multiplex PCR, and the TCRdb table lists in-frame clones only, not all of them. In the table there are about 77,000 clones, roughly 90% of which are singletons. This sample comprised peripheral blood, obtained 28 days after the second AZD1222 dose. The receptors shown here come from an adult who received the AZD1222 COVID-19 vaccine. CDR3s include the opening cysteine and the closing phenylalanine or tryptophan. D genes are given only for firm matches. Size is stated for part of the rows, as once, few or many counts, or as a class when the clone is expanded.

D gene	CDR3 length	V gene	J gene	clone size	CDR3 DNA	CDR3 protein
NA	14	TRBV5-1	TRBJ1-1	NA	TGCGCCAGCAGCTTGGTGACGGGGAACACTGAAGCTTTCTTT	CASSLVTGNTEAFF
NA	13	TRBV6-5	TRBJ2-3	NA	TGTGCCAGCAGAGCCGACCTCACAGATACGCAGTATTTT	CASRADLTDTQYF
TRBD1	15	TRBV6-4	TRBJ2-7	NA	TGTGCCAGCAGTGTGGGGACAGGGTCAGCCTACGAGCAGTACTTC	CASSVGTGSAYEQYF
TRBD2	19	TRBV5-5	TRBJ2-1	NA	TGTGCCAGCAGCTTGGTTCGAGGGACTACCCTCGTCTCCTACAATGAGCAGTTCTTC	CASSLVRGTTLVSYNEQFF
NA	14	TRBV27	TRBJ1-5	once	TGTGCCAGCAGTTTTAGGCAGGGCAATCAGCCCCAGCATTTT	CASSFRQGNQPQHF
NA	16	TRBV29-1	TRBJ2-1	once	TGCAGCGTTGAAGGTGTTGCGGGCCCCTCTTACAATGAGCAGTTCTTC	CSVEGVAGPSYNEQFF
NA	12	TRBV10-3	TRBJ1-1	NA	TGTGCCATCAGGATGACAGATACTGAAGCTTTCTTT	CAIRMTDTEAFF
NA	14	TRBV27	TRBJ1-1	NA	TGTGCCAGCAGTCAGAGGACGGGTTACACTGAAGCTTTCTTT	CASSQRTGYTEAFF
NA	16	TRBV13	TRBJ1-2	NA	TGTGCCAGCAGCCGAGATTCAGGGAGGGCGGGATATGGCTACACCTTC	CASSRDSGRAGYGYTF
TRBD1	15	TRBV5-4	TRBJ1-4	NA	TGTGCCAGCAGTTCCTCCGGGACAGACAATGAAAAACTGTTTTTT	CASSSSGTDNEKLFF
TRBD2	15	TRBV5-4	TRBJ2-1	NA	TGTGCCAGCAGCATGGGACTAGCGGGTCTAGAGGAGCAGTTCTTC	CASSMGLAGLEEQFF
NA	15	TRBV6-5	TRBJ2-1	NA	TGTGCCAGCAGTTACCCGACAGGCTCCTACAATGAGCAGTTCTTC	CASSYPTGSYNEQFF
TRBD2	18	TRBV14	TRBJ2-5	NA	TGTGCCAGCAGCCAAGATAGGCCAGCGGGAGTGCTTCAAGAGACCCAGTACTTC	CASSQDRPAGVLQETQYF
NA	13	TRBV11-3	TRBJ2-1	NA	TGTGCCAGCAGCTTATTCGTAGACAATGAGCAGTTCTTC	CASSLFVDNEQFF
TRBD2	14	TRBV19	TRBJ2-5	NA	TGTGCCAGTAGTACTACTAGCGGGATCGCGGCCCAGTACTTC	CASSTTSGIAAQYF
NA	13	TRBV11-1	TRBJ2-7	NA	TGTGCCAGCAGCTTAGACGCTGTAGGCGAGCAGTACTTC	CASSLDAVGEQYF
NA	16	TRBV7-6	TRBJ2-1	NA	TGTGCCAGCAGCGCCGGACGGGGTGGCTCCTACAATGAGCAGTTCTTC	CASSAGRGGSYNEQFF
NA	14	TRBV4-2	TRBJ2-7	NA	TGTGCCAGCAGCCAAGAGTGGATGGTCTACGAGCAGTACTTC	CASSQEWMVYEQYF
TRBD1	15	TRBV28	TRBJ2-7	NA	TGTGCCAGCAGCATAACCGGGACAGGGTCGTCCGAGCAGTACTTC	CASSITGTGSSEQYF
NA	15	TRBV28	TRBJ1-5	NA	TGTGCCAGCAGGCACAACTCTGGGGGCTATCAGCCCCAGCATTTT	CASRHNSGGYQPQHF
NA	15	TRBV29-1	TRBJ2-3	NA	TGCAGCGTTGAAAGGGGGAGGGCAACCACAGATACGCAGTATTTT	CSVERGRATTDTQYF
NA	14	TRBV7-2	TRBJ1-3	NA	TGTGCCAGCAGCTTAGGCGGAGCTGGAAACACCATATATTTT	CASSLGGAGNTIYF
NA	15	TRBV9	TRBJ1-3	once	TGTGCCAGCAGCGTAGTCCCAGGGGCTGGAAACACCATATATTTT	CASSVVPGAGNTIYF
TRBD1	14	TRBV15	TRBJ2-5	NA	TGTGCCACCAGCAGAGATCGGGGACAGAGGACCCAGTACTTC	CATSRDRGQRTQYF
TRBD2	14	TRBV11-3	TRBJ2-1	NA	TGTGCCAGCAGTCCTAGCGGGCTATACAATGAGCAGTTCTTC	CASSPSGLYNEQFF
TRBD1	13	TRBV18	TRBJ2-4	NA	TGTGCCAGCTACGGACAGGGAAAAAACATTCAGTACTTC	CASYGQGKNIQYF
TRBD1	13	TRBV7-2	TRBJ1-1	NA	TGTGCCACCCATCCAGGGGGCAACACTGAAGCTTTCTTT	CATHPGGNTEAFF
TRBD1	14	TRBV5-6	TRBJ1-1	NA	TGTGCCAGCAGCCGGACAGGGGCGAACACTGAAGCTTTCTTT	CASSRTGANTEAFF
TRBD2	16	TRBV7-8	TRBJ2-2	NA	TGTGCCAGCAGCTTAAGGAGGGCTAGCGGGAGCGGGGAGCTGTTTTTT	CASSLRRASGSGELFF
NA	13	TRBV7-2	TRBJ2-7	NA	TGTGCCAGCAGCTTGGGTAGTGCCTACGAGCAGTACTTC	CASSLGSAYEQYF